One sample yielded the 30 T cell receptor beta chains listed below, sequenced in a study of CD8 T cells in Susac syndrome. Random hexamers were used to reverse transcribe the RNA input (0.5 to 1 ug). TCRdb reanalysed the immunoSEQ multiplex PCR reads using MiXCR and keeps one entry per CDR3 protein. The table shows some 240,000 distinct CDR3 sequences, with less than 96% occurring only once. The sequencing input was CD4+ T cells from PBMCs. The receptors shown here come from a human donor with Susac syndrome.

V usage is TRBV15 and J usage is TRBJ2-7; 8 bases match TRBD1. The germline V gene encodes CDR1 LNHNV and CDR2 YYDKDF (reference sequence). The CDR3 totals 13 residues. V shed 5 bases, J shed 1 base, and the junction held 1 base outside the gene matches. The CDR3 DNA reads TGTGCCACCAGCCGGGACAGGTCCTACGAGCAGTACTTC. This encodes CATSRDRSYEQYF.

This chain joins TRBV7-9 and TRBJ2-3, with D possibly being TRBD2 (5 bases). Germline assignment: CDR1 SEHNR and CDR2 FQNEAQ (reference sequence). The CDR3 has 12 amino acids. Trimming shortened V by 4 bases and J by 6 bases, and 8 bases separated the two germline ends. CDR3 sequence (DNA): TGTGCCAGCAGCTCCGGACTCGATACGCAGTATTTT. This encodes CASSSGLDTQYF. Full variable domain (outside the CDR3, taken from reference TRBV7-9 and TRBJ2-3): DTGVSQNPRHKITKRGQNVTFRCDPISEHNRLYWYRQTLGQGPEFLTYFQNEAQLEKSRLLSDRFSAERPKGSFSTLEIQRTEQGDSAMYLCASSSGLDTQYFGPGTRLTVL.

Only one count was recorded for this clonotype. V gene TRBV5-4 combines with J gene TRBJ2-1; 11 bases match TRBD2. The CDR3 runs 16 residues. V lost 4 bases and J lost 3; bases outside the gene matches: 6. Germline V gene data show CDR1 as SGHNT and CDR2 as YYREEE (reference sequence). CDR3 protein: CASSSTSGSFYNEQFF. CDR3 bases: TGTGCCAGCAGCAGTACTAGCGGGAGTTTCTACAATGAGCAGTTCTTC. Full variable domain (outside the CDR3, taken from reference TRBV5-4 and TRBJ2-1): ETGVTQSPTHLIKTRGQQVTLRCSSQSGHNTVSWYQQALGQGPQFIFQYYREEENGRGNFPPRFSGLQFPNYSSELNVNALELDDSALYLCASSSTSGSFYNEQFFGPGTRLTVL.

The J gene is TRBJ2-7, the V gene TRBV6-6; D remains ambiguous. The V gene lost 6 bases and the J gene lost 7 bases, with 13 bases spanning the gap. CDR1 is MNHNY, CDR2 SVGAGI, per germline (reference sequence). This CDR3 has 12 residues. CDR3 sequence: CASSPPVREQYF. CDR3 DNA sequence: TGTGCCAGCAGCCCTCCTGTTAGAGAGCAGTACTTC.

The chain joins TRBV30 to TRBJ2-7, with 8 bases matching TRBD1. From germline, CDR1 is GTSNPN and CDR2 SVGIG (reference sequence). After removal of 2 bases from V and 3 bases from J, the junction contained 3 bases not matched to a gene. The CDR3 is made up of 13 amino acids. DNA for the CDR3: TGTGCCTGGAGTCACACAGGGGGCTACGAGCAGTACTTC. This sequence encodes CAWSHTGGYEQYF.

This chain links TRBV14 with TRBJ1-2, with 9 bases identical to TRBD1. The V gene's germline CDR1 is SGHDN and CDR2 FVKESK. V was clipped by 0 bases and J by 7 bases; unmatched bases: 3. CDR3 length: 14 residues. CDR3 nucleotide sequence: TGTGCCAGCAGCCAAGATCTACAGGGGGCTGGCTACACCTTC. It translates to CASSQDLQGAGYTF.

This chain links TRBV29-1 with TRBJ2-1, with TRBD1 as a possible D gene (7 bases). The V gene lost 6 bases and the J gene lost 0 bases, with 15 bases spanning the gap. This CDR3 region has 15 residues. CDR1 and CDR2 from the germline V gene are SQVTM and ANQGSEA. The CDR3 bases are TGCAGCGTCCCCGCCCAGGGGGGCTCCTACAATGAGCAGTTCTTC. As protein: CSVPAQGGSYNEQFF.

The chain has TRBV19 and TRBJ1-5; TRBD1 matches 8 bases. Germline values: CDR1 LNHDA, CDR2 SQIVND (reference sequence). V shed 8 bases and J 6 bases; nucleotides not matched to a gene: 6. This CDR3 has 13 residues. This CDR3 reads CASADRGGQPQHF. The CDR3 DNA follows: TGTGCCAGTGCCGACAGGGGAGGTCAGCCCCAGCATTTT.

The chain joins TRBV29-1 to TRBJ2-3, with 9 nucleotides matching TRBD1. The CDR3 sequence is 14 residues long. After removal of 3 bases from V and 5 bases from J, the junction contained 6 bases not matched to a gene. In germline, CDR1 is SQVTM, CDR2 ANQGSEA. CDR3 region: CSVDWGQGLDTQYF. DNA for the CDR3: TGCAGCGTTGACTGGGGACAGGGATTAGATACGCAGTATTTT.

The CDR3 loop is CASLHSGGSEAFF. As DNA, the CDR3 is TGTGCCAGCCTACATAGTGGGGGAAGTGAAGCTTTCTTT. The gene calls are TRBV27 and TRBJ1-1, with D perhaps TRBD1 (5 bases). Germline V gene sequence: CDR1 MNHEY, CDR2 SMNVEV (reference sequence). The V gene lost 8 bases and the J gene lost 7 bases, with 17 bases spanning the gap. This CDR3 spans 13 amino acids.

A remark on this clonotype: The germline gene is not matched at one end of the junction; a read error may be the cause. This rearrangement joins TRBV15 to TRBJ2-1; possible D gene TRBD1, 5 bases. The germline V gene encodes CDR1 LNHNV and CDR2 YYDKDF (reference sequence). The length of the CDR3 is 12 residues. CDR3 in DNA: TGCGGAAGGGGCCGCTCCTACAATGAGCAGTTCTTC. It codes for CGRGRSYNEQFF. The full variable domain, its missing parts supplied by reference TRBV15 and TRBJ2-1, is DAMVIQNPRYQVTQFGKPVTLSCSQTLNHNVMYWYQQKSSQAPKLLFHYYDKDFNNEADTPDNFQSRRPNTSFCFLDIRSPGLGDTAMYLCGRGRSYNEQFFGPGTRLTVL.

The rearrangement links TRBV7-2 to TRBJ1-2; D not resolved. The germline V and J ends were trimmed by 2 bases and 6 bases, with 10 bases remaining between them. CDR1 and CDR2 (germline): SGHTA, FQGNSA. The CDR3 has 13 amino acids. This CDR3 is CASSLTTRNGYTF. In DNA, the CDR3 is TGTGCCAGCAGCTTAACGACAAGGAATGGCTACACCTTC.

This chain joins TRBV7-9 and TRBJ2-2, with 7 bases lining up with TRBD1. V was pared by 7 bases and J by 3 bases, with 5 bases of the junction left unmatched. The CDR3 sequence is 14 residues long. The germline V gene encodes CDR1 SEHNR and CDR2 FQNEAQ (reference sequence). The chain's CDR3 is CASTPTGDTGELFF. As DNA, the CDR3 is TGTGCCAGCACCCCAACAGGGGACACCGGGGAGCTGTTTTTT.

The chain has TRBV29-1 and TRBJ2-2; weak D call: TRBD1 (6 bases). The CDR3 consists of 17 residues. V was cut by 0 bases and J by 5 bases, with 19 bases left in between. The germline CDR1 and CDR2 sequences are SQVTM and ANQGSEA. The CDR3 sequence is CSVEEARGRKVTGELFF. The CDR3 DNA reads TGCAGCGTTGAAGAGGCCAGGGGCCGGAAAGTTACCGGGGAGCTGTTTTTT.

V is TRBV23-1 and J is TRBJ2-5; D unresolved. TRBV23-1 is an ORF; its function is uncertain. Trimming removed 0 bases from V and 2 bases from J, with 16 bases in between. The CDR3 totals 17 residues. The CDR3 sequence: CASSQSDGRLNQETQYF. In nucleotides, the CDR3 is TGCGCCAGCAGTCAATCGGACGGCAGGCTGAATCAAGAGACCCAGTACTTC.

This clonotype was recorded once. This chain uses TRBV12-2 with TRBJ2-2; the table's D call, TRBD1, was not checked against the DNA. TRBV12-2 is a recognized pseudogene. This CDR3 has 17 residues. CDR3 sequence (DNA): TGTGCAAGTCGCCCTCTTGGGGACAGGGTTGGTAGCGGGGAGCTGTTTTTT. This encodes CASRPLGDRVGSGELFF.

The CDR3 nucleotides read TGTGCCAGCAGCCAAGATGTGCTGAGCTCTGGAAACACCATATATTTT. It yields the protein CASSQDVLSSGNTIYF. The chain uses TRBV3-1 and TRBJ1-3, with unresolved D. CDR3 length: 16 residues. V dropped 0 bases and J dropped 0 bases, with 9 bases sitting between them. Germline-derived CDR1 and CDR2 are LGHDT and YNNKEL (reference sequence).

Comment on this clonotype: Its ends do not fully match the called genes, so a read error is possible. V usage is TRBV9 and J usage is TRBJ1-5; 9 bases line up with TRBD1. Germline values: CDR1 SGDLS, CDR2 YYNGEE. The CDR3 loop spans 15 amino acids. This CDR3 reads CASSRGQGSYQPQHF. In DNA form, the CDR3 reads TGTGCCAGCAGCAGGGGACAGGGTAGCTATCAGCCCCAGCATTTT.

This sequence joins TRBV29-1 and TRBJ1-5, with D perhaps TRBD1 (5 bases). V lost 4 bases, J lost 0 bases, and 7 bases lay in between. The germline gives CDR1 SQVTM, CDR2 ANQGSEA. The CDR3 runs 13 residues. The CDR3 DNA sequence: TGCAGCGTTGCCAGGGATAGCAATCAGCCCCAGCATTTT. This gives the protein CSVARDSNQPQHF. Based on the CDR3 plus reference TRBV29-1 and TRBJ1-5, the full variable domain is SAVISQKPSRDICQRGTSLTIQCQVDSQVTMMFWYRQQPGQSLTLIATANQGSEATYESGFVIDKFPISRPNLTFSTLTVSNMSPEDSSIYLCSVARDSNQPQHFGDGTRLSIL.

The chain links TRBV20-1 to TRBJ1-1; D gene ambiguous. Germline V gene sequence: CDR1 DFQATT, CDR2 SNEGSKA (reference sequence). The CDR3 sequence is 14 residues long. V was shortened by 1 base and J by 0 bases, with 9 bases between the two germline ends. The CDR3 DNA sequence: TGCAGTGCTAGAGCCCAACGGCTGAACACTGAAGCTTTCTTT. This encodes CSARAQRLNTEAFF.

The DNA of the CDR3 is TGTGCCAGCAGCTTGGACTCGAATGAGCAGTTCTTC. It encodes CASSLDSNEQFF. The chain recombines TRBV5-4 with TRBJ2-1; D not certain. Germline V lookup: CDR1 SGHNT, CDR2 YYREEE (reference sequence). The CDR3 is 12 amino acids. V lost 0 bases and J 7 bases, leaving 5 bases between the germline ends.

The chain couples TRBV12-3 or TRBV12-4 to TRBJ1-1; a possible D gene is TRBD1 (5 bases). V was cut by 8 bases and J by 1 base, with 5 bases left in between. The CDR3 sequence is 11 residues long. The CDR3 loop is CASGQNTEAFF. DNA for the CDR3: TGTGCCAGCGGACAGAACACTGAAGCTTTCTTT.

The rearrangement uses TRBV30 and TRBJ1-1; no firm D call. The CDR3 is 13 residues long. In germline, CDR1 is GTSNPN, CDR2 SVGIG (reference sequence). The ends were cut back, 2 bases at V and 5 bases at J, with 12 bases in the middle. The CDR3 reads CAWSLLSGTEAFF. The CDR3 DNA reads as TGTGCCTGGAGTCTTCTCTCCGGAACTGAAGCTTTCTTT. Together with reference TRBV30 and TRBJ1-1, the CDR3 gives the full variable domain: SQTIHQWPATLVQPVGSPLSLECTVEGTSNPNLYWYRQAAGRGLQLLFYSVGIGQISSEVPQNLSASRPQDRQFILSSKKLLLSDSGFYLCAWSLLSGTEAFFGQGTRLTVV.

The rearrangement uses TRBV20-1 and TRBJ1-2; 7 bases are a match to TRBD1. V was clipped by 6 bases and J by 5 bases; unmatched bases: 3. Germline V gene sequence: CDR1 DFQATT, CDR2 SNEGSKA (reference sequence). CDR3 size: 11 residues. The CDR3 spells CSATGQYGYTF. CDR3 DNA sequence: TGCAGTGCCACGGGACAGTATGGCTACACCTTC.

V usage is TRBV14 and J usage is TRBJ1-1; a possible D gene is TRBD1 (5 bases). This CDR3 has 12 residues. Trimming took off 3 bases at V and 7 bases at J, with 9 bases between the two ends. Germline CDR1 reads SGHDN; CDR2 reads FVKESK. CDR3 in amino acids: CASSHSGDEAFF. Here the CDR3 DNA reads TGTGCCAGCAGCCATTCGGGGGATGAAGCTTTCTTT.

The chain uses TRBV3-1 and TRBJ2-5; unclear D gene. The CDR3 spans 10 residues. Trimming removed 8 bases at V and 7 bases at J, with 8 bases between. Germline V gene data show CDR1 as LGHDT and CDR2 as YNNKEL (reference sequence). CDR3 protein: CASARGTQYF. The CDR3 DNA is TGTGCCAGCGCCAGAGGGACCCAGTACTTC.

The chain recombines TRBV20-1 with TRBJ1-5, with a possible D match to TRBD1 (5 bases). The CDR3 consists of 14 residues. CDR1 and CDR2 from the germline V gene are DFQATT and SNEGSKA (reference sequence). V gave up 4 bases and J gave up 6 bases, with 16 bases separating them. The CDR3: CSATRPQGAQPQHF. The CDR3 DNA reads TGCAGTGCTACCAGGCCGCAGGGTGCTCAGCCCCAGCATTTT.

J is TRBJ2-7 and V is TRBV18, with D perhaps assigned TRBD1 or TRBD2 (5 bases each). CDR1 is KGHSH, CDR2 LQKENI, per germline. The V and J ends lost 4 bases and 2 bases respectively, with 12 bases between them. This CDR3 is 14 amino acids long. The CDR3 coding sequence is TGTGCCAGCTCACACCGGGACGGAGCCTACGAGCAGTACTTC. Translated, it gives CASSHRDGAYEQYF.

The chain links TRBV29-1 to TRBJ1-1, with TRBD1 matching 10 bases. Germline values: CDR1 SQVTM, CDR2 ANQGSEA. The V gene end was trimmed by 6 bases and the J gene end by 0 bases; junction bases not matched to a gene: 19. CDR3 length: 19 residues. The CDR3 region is CSVYDRALAGQGLNTEAFF. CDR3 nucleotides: TGCAGCGTGTATGACAGGGCCCTCGCGGGACAGGGGCTGAACACTGAAGCTTTCTTT. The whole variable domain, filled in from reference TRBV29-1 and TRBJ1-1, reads SAVISQKPSRDICQRGTSLTIQCQVDSQVTMMFWYRQQPGQSLTLIATANQGSEATYESGFVIDKFPISRPNLTFSTLTVSNMSPEDSSIYLCSVYDRALAGQGLNTEAFFGQGTRLTVV.

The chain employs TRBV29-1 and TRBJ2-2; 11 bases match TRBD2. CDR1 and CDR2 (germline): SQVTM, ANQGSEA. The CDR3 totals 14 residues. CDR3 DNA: TGCAGTACACAACTAGCGGGAGTAACCGGGGAGCTGTTTTTT. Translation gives CSTQLAGVTGELFF.